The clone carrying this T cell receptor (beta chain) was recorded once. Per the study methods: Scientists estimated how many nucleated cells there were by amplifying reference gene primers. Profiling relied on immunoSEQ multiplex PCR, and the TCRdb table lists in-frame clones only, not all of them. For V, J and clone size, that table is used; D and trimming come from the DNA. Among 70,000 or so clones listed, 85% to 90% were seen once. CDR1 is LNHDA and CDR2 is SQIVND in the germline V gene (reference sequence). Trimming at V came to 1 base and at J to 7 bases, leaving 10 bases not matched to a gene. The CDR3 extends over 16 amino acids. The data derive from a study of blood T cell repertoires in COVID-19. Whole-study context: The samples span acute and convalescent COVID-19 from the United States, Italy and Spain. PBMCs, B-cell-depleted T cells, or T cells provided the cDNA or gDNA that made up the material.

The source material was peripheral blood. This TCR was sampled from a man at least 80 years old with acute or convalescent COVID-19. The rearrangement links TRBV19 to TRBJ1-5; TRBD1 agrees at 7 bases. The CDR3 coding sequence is TGTGCCAGTAGTATAGGGGGACAGACAGGGAACCAGCCCCAGCATTTT. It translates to CASSIGGQTGNQPQHF.